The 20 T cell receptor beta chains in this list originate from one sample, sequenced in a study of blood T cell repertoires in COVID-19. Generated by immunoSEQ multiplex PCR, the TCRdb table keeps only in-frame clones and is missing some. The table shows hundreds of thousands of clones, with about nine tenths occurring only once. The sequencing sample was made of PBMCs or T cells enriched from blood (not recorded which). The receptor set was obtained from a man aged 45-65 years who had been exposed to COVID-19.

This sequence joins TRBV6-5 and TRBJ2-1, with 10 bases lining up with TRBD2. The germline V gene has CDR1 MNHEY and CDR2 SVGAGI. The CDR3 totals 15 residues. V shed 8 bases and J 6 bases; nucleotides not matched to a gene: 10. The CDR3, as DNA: TGTGCCAGCCGGGCCCCCGGGACTAGCGTCAATGAGCAGTTCTTC. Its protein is CASRAPGTSVNEQFF.

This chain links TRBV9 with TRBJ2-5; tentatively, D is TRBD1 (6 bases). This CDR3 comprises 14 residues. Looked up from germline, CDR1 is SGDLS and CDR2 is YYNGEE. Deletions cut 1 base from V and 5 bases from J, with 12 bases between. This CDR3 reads CASSVRGYLETQYF. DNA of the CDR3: TGTGCCAGCAGCGTAAGGGGGTACCTTGAGACCCAGTACTTC.

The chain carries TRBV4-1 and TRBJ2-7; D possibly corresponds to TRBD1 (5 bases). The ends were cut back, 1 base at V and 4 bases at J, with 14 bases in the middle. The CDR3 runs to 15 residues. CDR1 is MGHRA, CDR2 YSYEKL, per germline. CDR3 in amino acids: CASSQVIGRVYEQYF. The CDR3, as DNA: TGCGCCAGCAGCCAAGTAATCGGCAGGGTATACGAGCAGTACTTC.

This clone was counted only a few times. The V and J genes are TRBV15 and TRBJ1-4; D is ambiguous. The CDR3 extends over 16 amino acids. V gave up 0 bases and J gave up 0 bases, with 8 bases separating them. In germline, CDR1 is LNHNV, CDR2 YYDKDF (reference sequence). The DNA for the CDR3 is TGTGCCACCAGCAGAGATGTCTTTGCAACTAATGAAAAACTGTTTTTT. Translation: CATSRDVFATNEKLFF.

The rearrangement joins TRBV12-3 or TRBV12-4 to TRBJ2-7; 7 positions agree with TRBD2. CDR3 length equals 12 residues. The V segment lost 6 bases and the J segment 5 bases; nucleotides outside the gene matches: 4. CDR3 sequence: CASSWGGNEQYF. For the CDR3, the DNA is TGTGCCAGCAGCTGGGGGGGGAACGAGCAGTACTTC.

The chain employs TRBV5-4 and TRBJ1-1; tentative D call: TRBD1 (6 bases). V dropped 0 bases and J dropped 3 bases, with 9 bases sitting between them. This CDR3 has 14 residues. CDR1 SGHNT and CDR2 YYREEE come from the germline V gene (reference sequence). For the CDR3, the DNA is TGTGCCAGCAGCTTGGTAGCAGGGGACACTGAAGCTTTCTTT. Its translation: CASSLVAGDTEAFF.

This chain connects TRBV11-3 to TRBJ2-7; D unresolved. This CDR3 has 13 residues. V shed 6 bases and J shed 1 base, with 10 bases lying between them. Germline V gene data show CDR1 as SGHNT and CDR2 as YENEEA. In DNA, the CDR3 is TGTGCCAGCAGTCGCCCTCAGTCCTACGAGCAGTACGTC. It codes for CASSRPQSYEQYV.

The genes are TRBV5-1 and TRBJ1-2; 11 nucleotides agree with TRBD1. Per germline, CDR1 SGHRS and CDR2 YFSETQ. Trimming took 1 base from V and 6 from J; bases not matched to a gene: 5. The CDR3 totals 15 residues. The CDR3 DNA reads TGCGCCAGCAGCTTGAGGACAGGGGGCTTGGATGGCTACACCTTC. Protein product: CASSLRTGGLDGYTF.

CDR3 sequence: CASSSGVAIYGYTF. CDR3 DNA: TGTGCCAGCAGTTCCGGAGTAGCAATCTATGGCTACACCTTC. The chain joins TRBV28 to TRBJ1-2; D is undetermined. Per germline, CDR1 MDHEN and CDR2 SYDVKM. V was pared by 4 bases and J by 4 bases, with 13 bases between. The CDR3 covers 14 residues.

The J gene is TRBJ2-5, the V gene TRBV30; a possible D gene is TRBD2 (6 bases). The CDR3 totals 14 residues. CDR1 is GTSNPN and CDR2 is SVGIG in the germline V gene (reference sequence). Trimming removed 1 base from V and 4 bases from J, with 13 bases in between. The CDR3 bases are TGTGCCTGGAGTGAAGGTCGACTAGTAGAGACCCAGTACTTC. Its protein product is CAWSEGRLVETQYF.

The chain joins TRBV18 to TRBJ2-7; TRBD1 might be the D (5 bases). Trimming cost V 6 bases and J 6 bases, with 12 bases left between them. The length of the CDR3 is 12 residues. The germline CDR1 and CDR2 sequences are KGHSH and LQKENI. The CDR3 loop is CASSRDRVEQYF. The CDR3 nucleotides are TGTGCCAGCTCCCGCGACAGAGTCGAGCAGTACTTC.

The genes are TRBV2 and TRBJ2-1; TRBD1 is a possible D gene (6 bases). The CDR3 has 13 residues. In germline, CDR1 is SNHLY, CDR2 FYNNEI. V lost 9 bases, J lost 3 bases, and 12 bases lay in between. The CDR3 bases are TGTGCCAGTCATCGGGACAACTACAATGAGCAGTTCTTC. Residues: CASHRDNYNEQFF.

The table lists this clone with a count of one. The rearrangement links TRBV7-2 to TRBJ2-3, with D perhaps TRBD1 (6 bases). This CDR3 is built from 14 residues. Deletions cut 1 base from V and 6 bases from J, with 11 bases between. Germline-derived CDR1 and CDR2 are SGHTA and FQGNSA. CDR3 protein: CASSLGAGVDTQYF. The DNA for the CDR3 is TGTGCCAGCAGCTTAGGGGCAGGGGTTGATACGCAGTATTTT.

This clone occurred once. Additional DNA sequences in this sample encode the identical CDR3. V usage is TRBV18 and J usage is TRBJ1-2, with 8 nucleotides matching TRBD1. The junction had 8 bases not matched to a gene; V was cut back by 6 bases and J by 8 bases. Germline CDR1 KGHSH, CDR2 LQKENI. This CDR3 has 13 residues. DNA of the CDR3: TGTGCCAGCTCGCCGGGGACAGGAGGAGGCTACACCTTC. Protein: CASSPGTGGGYTF. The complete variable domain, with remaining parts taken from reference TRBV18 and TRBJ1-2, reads NAGVMQNPRHLVRRRGQEARLRCSPMKGHSHVYWYRQLPEEGLKFMVYLQKENIIDESGMPKERFSAEFPKEGPSILRIQQVVRGDSAAYFCASSPGTGGGYTFGSGTRLTVV.

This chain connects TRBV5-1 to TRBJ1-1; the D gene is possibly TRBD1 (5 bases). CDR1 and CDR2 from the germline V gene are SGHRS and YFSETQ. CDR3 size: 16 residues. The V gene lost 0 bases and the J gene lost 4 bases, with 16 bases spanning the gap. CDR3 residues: CASSLELLGQGTEAFF. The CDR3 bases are TGCGCCAGCAGCTTGGAGTTGTTGGGTCAGGGCACTGAAGCTTTCTTT.

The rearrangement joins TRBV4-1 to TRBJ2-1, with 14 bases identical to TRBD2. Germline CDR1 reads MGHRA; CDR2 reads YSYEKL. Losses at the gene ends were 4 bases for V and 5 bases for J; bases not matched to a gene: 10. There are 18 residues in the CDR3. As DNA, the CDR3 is TGCGCCAGCAGCCCCGCGACTAGCGGGAGGGCCTTAGACAATGAGCAGTTCTTC. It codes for CASSPATSGRALDNEQFF.

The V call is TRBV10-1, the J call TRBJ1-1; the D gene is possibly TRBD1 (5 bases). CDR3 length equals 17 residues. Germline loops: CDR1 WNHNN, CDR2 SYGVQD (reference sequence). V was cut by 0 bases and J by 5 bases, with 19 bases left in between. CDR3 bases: TGCGCCAGCAGTGAGTCTTACGGAAGTCAGGGCGAGACTGAAGCTTTCTTT. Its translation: CASSESYGSQGETEAFF.

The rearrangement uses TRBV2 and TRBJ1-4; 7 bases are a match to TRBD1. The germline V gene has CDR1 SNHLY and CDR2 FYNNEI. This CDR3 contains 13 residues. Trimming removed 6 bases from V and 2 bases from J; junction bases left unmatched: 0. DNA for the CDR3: TGTGCCAGCAGGGGACAGACTAATGAAAAACTGTTTTTT. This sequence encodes CASRGQTNEKLFF.

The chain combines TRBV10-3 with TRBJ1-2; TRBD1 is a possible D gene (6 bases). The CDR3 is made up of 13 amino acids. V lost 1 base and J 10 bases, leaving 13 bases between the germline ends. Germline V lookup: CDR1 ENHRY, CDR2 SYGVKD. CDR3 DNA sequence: TGTGCCATCAGTGAGTTACAGGGCACATACTACACCTTC. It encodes CAISELQGTYYTF.

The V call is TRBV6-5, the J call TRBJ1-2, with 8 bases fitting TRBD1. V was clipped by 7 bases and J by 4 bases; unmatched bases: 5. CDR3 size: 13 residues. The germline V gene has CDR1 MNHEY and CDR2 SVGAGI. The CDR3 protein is CASTRGQGYGYTF. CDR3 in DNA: TGTGCCAGCACCAGAGGACAGGGCTATGGCTACACCTTC.